This T cell receptor beta chain comes out of a study of T cell repertoires in cytomegalovirus infection. This clonotype was seen many times. The antigen is not known. The CDR3 length is 15 residues. The germline CDR1 and CDR2 sequences are SGHVS and FQNEAQ. V lost 5 bases, J lost 2 bases, and 8 bases stayed unmatched. MiXCR was run by TCRdb on the reads, yielding one entry per CDR3 protein. The sample records approximately 100,000 distinct CDR3 sequences, around 28% being singletons. The source material was CD8+ T cells from cultured PBMCs, sampled from culture after CMV antigen stimulation. The chain joins TRBV7-8 to TRBJ2-7; 8 bases match TRBD1. The sequence derives from a human donor in good health (CMV status not recorded). Some clones in this sample may be carry-over from other donors' samples. The chain's CDR3 is CASSAETGGPYEQYF. CDR3 DNA: TGTGCCAGCAGCGCGGAAACAGGGGGACCCTACGAGCAGTACTTC.